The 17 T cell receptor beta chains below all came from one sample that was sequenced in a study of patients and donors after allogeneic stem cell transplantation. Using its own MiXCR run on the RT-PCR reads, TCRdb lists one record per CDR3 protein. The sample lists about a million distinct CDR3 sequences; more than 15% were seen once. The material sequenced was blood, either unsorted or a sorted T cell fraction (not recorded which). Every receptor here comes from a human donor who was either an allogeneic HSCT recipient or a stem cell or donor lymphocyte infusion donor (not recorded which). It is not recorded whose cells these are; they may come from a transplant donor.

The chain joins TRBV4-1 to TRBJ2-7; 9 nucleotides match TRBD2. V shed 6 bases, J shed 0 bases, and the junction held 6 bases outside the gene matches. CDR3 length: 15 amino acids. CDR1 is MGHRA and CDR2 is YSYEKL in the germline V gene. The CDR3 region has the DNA TGCGCCAGCAGTAACCCTAGCGGGACCTCCTACGAGCAGTACTTC. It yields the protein CASSNPSGTSYEQYF.

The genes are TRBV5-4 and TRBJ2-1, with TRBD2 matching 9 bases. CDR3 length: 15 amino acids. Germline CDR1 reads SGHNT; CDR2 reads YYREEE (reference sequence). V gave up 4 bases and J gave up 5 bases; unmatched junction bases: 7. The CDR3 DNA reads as TGTGCCAGCAGCCCGACTAGCGGAGCCCACAATGAGCAGTTCTTC. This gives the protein CASSPTSGAHNEQFF.

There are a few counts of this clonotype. The CDR3 nucleotides read TGCGCCAGCAGCTTGGATGGACAGAGGACGAACACTGAAGCTTTCTTT. As protein: CASSLDGQRTNTEAFF. The rearrangement uses TRBV5-1 and TRBJ1-1; possibly TRBD1 for D (6 bases). The CDR3 has 16 residues. V lost 0 bases and J 1 base, leaving 13 bases between the germline ends. Germline values: CDR1 SGHRS, CDR2 YFSETQ.

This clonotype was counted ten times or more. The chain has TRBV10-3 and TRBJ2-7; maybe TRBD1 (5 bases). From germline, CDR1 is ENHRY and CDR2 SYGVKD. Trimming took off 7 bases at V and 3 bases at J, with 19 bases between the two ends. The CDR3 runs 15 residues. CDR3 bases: TGTGCCATCAAGAAGGGGCGAGACATTATCTACGAGCAGTACTTC. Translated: CAIKKGRDIIYEQYF.

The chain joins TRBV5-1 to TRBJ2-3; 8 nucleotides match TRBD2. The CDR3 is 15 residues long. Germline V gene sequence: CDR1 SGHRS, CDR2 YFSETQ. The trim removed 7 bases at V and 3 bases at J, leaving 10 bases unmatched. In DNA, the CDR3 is TGCGCCAGCCGACAGAGCGGGAGAGAGACAGATACGCAGTATTTT. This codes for CASRQSGRETDTQYF.

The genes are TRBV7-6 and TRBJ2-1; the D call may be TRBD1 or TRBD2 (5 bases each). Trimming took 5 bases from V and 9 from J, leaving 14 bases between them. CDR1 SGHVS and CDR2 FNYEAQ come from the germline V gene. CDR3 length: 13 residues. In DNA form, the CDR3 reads TGTGCCAGCAGCACAGGTCGGGGAGTTGAGCAGTTCTTC. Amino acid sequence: CASSTGRGVEQFF.

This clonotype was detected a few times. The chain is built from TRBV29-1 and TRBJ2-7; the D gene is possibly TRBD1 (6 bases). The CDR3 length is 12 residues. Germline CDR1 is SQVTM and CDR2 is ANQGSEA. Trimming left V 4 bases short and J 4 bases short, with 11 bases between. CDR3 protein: CSVADRWYEQYF. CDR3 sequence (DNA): TGCAGCGTTGCGGACAGATGGTACGAGCAGTACTTC.

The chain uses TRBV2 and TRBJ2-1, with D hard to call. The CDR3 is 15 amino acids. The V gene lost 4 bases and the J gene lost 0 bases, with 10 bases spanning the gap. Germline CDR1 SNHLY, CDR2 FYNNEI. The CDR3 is CASSGRMSSYNEQFF. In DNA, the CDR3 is TGTGCCAGCAGTGGCCGAATGAGCTCCTACAATGAGCAGTTCTTC. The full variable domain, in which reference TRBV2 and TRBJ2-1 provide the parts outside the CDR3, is EPEVTQTPSHQVTQMGQEVILRCVPISNHLYFYWYRQILGQKVEFLVSFYNNEISEKSEIFDDQFSVERPDGSNFTLKIRSTKLEDSAMYFCASSGRMSSYNEQFFGPGTRLTVL.

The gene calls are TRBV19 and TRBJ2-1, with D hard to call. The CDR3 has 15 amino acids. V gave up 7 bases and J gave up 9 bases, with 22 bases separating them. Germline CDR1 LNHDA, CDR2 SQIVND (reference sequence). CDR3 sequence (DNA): TGTGCCAGTAACATGGGATCCTCAAGACCCATTGAGCAGTTCTTC. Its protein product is CASNMGSSRPIEQFF.

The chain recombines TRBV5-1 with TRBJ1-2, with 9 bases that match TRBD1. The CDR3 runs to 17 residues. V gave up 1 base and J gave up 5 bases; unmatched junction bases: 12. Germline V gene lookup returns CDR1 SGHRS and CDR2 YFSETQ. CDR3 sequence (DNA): TGCGCCAGCAGCTTGCTTGGACAGGGGATTCGTGGGTATGGCTACACCTTC. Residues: CASSLLGQGIRGYGYTF.

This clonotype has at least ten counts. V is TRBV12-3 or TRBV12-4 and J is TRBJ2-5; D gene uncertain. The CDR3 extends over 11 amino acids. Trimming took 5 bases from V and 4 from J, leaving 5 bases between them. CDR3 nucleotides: TGTGCCAGCAGTGTGGTAGAGACCCAGTACTTC. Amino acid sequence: CASSVVETQYF.

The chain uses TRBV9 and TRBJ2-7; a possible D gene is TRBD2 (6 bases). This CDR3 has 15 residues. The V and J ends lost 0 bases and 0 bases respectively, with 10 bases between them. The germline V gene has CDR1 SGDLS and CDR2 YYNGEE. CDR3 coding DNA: TGTGCCAGCAGCGTAGGATCCGGGAGCTCCTACGAGCAGTACTTC. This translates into CASSVGSGSSYEQYF.

In nucleotides, the CDR3 is TGTGCCAGCAGTTTGGGACGGCCGGGGGTTGGCGGTCAGCCCCAGCATTTT. Amino acid sequence: CASSLGRPGVGGQPQHF. This chain connects TRBV12-3 or TRBV12-4 to TRBJ1-5, with D perhaps TRBD1 (5 bases). The CDR3 covers 17 residues. Trimming removed 3 bases from V and 6 bases from J, with 21 bases in between.

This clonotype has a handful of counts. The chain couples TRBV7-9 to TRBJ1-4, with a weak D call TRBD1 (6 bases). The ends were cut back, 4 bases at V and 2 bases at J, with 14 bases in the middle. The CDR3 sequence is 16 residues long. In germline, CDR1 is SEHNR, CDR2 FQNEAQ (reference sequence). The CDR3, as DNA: TGTGCCAGCAGCTCCCAGGGGTTGGCGACTAATGAAAAACTGTTTTTT. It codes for CASSSQGLATNEKLFF.

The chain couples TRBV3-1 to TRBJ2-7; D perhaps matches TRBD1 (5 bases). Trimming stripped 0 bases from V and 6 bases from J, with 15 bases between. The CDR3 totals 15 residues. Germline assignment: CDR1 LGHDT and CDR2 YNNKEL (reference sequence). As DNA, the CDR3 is TGTGCCAGCAGCCAAGAAGGGGCCCCCTCGGGCGAGCAGTACTTC. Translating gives CASSQEGAPSGEQYF.

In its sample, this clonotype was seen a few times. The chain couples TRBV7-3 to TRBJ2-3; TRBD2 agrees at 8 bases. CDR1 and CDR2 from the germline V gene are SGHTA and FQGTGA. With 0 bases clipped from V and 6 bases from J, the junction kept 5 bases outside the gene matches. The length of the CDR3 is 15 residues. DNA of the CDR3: TGTGCCAGCAGCTTAACCGGGAGGGCCCCCGATACGCAGTATTTT. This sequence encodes CASSLTGRAPDTQYF.

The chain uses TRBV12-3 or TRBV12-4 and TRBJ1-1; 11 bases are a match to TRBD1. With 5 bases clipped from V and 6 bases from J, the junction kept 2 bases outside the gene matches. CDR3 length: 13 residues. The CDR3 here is CASSRTGGPEAFF. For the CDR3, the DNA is TGTGCCAGCAGTCGGACAGGGGGCCCTGAAGCTTTCTTT.